This entry lists 2 T cell receptor beta chains sequenced from one sample in a study of CD8 T cells in ankylosing spondylitis. TCRdb re-called the 5' RACE reads with MiXCR, one entry per CDR3 protein. The sample has 200,000 to 300,000 distinct CDR3 sequences; 8.6% are singletons. What was sequenced was blood, either unsorted or a sorted T cell fraction (not recorded which). These TCRs come from a male donor with ankylosing spondylitis or in good health (not recorded which).

This chain links TRBV6-2 or TRBV6-3 with TRBJ2-7, with 9 bases aligning to TRBD1. Trimming took 6 bases from V and 4 from J; bases not matched to a gene: 7. The CDR3 is made up of 14 amino acids. Germline loops: CDR1 MNHEY, CDR2 SVGEGT. CDR3 bases: TGTGCCAGCAGCTACGGACAGGGGTGGTACGAGCAGTACTTC. This encodes CASSYGQGWYEQYF.

This clonotype was seen many times. This chain connects TRBV7-8 to TRBJ2-2, with TRBD2 as a possible D gene (5 bases). V was shortened by 6 bases and J by 1 base, with 9 bases between the two germline ends. CDR1 is SGHVS and CDR2 is FQNEAQ in the germline V gene. The CDR3 has 14 residues. CDR3 sequence: CASSDRGNTGELFF. CDR3 DNA: TGTGCCAGCAGTGACCGGGGGAACACCGGGGAGCTGTTTTTT.